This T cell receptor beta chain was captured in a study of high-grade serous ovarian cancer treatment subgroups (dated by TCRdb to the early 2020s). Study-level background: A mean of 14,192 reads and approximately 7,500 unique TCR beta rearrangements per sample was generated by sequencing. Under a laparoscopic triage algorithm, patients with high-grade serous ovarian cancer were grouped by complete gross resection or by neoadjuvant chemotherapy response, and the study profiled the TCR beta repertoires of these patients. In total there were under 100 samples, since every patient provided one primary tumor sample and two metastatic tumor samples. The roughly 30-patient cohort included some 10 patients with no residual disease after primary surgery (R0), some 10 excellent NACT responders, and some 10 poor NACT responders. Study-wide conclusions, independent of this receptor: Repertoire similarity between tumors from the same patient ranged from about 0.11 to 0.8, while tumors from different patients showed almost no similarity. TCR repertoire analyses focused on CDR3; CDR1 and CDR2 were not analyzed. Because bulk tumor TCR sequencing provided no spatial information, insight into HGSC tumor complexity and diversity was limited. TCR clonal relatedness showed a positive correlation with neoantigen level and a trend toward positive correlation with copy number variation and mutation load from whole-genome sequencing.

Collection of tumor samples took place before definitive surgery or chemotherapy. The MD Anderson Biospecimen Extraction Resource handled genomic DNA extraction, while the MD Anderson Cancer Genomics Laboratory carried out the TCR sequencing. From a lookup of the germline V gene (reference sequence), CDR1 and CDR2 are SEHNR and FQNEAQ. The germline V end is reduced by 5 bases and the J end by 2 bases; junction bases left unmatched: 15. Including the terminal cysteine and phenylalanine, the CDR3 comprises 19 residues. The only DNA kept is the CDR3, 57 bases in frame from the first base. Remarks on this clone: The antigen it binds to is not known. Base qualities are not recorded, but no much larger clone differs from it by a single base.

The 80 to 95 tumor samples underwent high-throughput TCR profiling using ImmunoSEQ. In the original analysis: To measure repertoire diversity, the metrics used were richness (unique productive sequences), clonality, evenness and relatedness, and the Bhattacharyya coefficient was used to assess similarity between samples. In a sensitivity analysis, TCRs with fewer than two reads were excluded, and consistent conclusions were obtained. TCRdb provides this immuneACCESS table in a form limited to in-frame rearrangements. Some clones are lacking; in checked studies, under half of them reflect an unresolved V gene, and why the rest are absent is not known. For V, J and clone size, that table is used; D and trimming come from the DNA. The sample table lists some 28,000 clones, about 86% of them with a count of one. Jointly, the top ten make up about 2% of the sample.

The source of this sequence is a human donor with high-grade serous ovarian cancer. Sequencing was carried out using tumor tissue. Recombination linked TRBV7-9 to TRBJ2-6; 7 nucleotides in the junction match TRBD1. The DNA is TGTGCCAGCAGCGGATTGAGACAGGGAAGGGTGACTGGGGCCAACGTCCTGACTTTC. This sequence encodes CASSGLRQGRVTGANVLTF.